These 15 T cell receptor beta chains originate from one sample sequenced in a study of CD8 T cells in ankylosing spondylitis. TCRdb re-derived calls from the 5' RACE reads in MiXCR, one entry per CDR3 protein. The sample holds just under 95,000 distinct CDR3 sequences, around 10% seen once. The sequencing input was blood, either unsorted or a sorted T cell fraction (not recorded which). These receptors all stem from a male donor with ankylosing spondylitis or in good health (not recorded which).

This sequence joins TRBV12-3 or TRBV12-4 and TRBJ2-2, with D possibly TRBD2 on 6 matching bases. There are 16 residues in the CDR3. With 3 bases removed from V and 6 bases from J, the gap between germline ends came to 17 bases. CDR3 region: CASSFLAGKYSGELFF. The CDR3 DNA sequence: TGTGCCAGCAGTTTTTTGGCGGGGAAGTATTCCGGGGAGCTGTTTTTT.

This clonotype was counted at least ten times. This chain's CDR3 is CASSHGQGAIMLSEAFF. CDR3 coding DNA: TGTGCCAGCAGCCACGGACAGGGGGCGATCATGTTATCTGAAGCTTTCTTT. This chain uses TRBV7-9 with TRBJ1-1; 11 bases are a match to TRBD1. J was trimmed by 6 bases and V by 5 bases; bases with no gene match: 14. CDR3 length equals 17 residues. Germline CDR1 and CDR2: SEHNR and FQNEAQ (reference sequence).

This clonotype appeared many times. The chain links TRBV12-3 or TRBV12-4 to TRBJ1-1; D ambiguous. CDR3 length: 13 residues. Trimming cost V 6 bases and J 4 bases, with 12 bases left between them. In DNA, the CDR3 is TGTGCCAGCAGCGAGGGTCGCGTCACTGAAGCTTTCTTT. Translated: CASSEGRVTEAFF.

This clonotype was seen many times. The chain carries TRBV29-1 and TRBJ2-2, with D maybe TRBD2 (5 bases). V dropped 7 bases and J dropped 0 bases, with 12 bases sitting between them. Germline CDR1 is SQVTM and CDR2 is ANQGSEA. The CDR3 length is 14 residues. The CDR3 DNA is TGCAGCGCCGAGGGCCCCCCGAACACCGGGGAGCTGTTTTTT. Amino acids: CSAEGPPNTGELFF.

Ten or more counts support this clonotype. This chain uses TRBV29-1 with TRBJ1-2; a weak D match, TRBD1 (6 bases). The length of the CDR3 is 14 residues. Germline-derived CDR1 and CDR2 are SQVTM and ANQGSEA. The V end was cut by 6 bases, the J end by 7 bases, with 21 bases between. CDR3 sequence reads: CSVITAAGVGGYTF. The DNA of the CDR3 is TGCAGCGTGATAACAGCGGCAGGGGTTGGTGGCTACACCTTC.

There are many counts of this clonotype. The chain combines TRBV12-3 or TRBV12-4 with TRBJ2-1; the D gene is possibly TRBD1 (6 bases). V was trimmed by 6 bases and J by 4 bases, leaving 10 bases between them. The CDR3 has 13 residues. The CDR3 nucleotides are TGTGCCAGCAGGGGGGCCACGTACAATGAGCAGTTCTTC. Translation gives CASRGATYNEQFF.

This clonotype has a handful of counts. CDR3 sequence: CASSLLKTWGDTQYF. The CDR3 region has the DNA TGTGCCAGCAGTTTACTAAAGACGTGGGGAGATACGCAGTATTTT. The chain has TRBV27 and TRBJ2-3, with D hard to call. Germline V gives CDR1 MNHEY, CDR2 SMNVEV (reference sequence). The CDR3 totals 15 residues. Trimming took off 2 bases at V and 5 bases at J, with 14 bases between the two ends.

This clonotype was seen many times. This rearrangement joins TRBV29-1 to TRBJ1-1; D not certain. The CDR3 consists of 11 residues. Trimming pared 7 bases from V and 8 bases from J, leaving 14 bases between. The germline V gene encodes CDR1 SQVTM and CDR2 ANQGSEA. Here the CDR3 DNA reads TGCAGCGGTGGGGAGAGCACCGAAGCTTTCTTT. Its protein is CSGGESTEAFF.

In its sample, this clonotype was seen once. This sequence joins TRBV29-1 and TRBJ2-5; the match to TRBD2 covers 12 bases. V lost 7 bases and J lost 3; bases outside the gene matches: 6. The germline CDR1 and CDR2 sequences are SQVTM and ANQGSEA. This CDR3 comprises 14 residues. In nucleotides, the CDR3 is TGCAGCGGACGGACTAGCGGGGTGAAAGAGACCCAGTACTTC. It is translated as CSGRTSGVKETQYF.

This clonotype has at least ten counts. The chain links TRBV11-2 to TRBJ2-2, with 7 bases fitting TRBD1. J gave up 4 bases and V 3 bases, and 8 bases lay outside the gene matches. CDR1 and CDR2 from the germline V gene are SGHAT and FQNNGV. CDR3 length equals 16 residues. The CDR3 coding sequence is TGTGCCAGCAGCTTTGTGGGACAGCACTCCACCGGGGAGCTGTTTTTT. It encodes CASSFVGQHSTGELFF.

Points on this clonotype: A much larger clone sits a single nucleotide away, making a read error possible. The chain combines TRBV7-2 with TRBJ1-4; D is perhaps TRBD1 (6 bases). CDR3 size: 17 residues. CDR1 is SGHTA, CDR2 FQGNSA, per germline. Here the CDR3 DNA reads TGTGCCTGCAGCCCCCTCCTCCAGGGGCCGGAAAATGAAAAACTGTTTTTT. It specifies CACSPLLQGPENEKLFF.

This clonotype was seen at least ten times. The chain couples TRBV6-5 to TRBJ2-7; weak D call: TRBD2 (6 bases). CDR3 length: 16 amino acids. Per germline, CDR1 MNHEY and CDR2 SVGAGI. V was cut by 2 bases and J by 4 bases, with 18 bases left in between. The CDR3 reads CASSYGGPSEGYEQYF. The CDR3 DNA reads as TGTGCCAGCAGTTACGGCGGACCCTCGGAGGGATACGAGCAGTACTTC.

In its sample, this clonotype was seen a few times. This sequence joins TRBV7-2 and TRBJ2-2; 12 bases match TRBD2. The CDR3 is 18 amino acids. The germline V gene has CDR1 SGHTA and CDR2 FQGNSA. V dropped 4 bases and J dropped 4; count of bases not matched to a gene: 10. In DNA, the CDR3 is TGTGCCAGCAGCTCAGCTAGCGGGGGGGCGGTGAGCACCGGGGAGCTGTTTTTT. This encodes CASSSASGGAVSTGELFF.

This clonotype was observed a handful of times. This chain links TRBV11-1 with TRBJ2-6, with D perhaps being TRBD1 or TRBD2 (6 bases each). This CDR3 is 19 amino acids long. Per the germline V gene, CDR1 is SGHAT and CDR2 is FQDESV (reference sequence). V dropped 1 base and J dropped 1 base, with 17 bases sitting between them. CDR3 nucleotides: TGTGCCAGCAGCTTAGATATACCGGGGGCGGCTTCTGGGGCCAACGTCCTGACTTTC. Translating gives CASSLDIPGAASGANVLTF.

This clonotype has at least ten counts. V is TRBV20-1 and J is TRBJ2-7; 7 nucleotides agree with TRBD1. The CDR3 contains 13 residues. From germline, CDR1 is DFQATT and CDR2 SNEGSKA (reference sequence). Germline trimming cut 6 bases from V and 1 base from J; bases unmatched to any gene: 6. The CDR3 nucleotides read TGCAGTGCCCCAGGGGGACAGTCCTACGAGCAGTACTTC. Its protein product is CSAPGGQSYEQYF.